These T cell receptor beta chains were read from a single sample in a study of type 1 regulatory T cells. The antigens for these receptors are not known. TCRdb re-called the reads with MiXCR, one entry per CDR3 protein. The sample holds about 68,000 distinct CDR3 sequences, about three fifths seen once. Material for sequencing was cultured T cells, either the whole culture or a sorted T cell fraction (not recorded which). These TCRs come from a human donor in good health. Each CDR3 is given with its conserved first and last residue. The D gene is left open where the match is weak. The listing skips clone size in some rows; elsewhere it reads once, few, many or a size class.

size | length | J | V | D | CDR3 | DNA
NA | 16 | TRBJ1-1 | TRBV6-2/TRBV6-3 | TRBD1 | CASSLWTGSMNTEAFF | TGTGCCAGCAGCCTTTGGACAGGGAGCATGAACACTGAAGCTTTCTTT
few | 13 | TRBJ1-3 | TRBV2 | NA | CASNADPGNTIYF | TGTGCCAGCAACGCGGACCCTGGAAACACCATATATTTT
NA | 14 | TRBJ2-2 | TRBV6-6 | NA | CASSYPTGTGELFF | TGTGCCAGCAGTTACCCTACAGGGACCGGGGAGCTGTTTTTT
NA | 15 | TRBJ2-7 | TRBV2 | NA | CASSQDILPSYEQYF | TGTGCCAGCAGTCAGGACATACTCCCCTCCTACGAGCAGTACTTC
NA | 15 | TRBJ1-2 | TRBV12-3/TRBV12-4 | NA | CASSLRRQGAYGYTF | TGTGCCAGCAGTTTACGCCGTCAGGGCGCCTATGGCTACACCTTC
once | 15 | TRBJ2-2 | TRBV2 | NA | CASSPGHPNTGELFF | TGTGCCAGCAGTCCGGGACACCCGAACACCGGGGAGCTGTTTTTT
NA | 16 | TRBJ2-7 | TRBV15 | NA | CATSGVGEAGKNEQYF | TGTGCCACCAGCGGGGTGGGGGAGGCAGGGAAGAACGAGCAGTACTTC
NA | 14 | TRBJ2-1 | TRBV29-1 | NA | CSVRGRGLYNEQFF | TGCAGCGTCCGTGGCAGGGGCCTCTACAATGAGCAGTTCTTC
NA | 11 | TRBJ2-7 | TRBV28 | NA | CASSSRFEQYF | TGTGCCAGCAGTTCCCGGTTTGAGCAGTACTTC
few | 14 | TRBJ2-7 | TRBV18 | NA | CASSADRETYEQYF | TGTGCCAGCTCAGCCGACCGGGAGACCTACGAGCAGTACTTC
NA | 14 | TRBJ2-2 | TRBV5-1 | NA | CASSLRAAAGELFF | TGCGCCAGCAGCTTGAGGGCGGCGGCCGGGGAGCTGTTTTTT
NA | 14 | TRBJ2-3 | TRBV6-1 | NA | CASSHGSSADTQYF | TGTGCCAGCAGTCACGGGAGTTCAGCAGATACGCAGTATTTT
NA | 13 | TRBJ2-3 | TRBV4-2 | NA | CASSQERTDTQYF | TGTGCCAGCAGCCAAGAGAGGACAGATACGCAGTATTTT
NA | 14 | TRBJ2-7 | TRBV20-1 | NA | CSAMDIPSSYEQYF | TGCAGTGCTATGGACATACCGAGCTCCTACGAGCAGTACTTC
NA | 15 | TRBJ2-5 | TRBV6-5 | TRBD1 | CASKSQGRGQETQYF | TGTGCCAGCAAATCACAGGGGAGAGGGCAAGAGACCCAGTACTTC
NA | 14 | TRBJ2-7 | TRBV12-3/TRBV12-4 | TRBD1 | CASSLTGAAYEQYF | TGTGCCAGCAGTCTAACAGGGGCGGCCTACGAGCAGTACTTC
NA | 15 | TRBJ2-1 | TRBV9 | NA | CASSVGGNSYNEQFF | TGTGCCAGCAGCGTAGGAGGGAACTCCTACAATGAGCAGTTCTTC
NA | 17 | TRBJ2-7 | TRBV10-3 | TRBD2 | CAIRTSGLLEESYEQYF | TGTGCCATACGGACTAGCGGGCTACTGGAGGAATCCTACGAGCAGTACTTC
NA | 15 | TRBJ2-1 | TRBV19 | TRBD2 | CASSMVGLGGNEQFF | TGTGCCAGTAGTATGGTGGGACTAGGAGGCAATGAGCAGTTCTTC
NA | 15 | TRBJ2-1 | TRBV2 | NA | CASSEEVQVRNEQFF | TGTGCCAGCAGTGAAGAGGTCCAGGTCCGGAATGAGCAGTTCTTC
NA | 13 | TRBJ2-2 | TRBV4-3 | NA | CASSPRSPGELFF | TGCGCCAGCAGCCCCCGTTCACCCGGGGAGCTGTTTTTT
NA | 15 | TRBJ1-5 | TRBV15 | NA | CATSRPGQPNQPQHF | TGTGCCACCAGCAGACCTGGACAGCCGAATCAGCCCCAGCATTTT
NA | 15 | TRBJ2-2 | TRBV9 | NA | CASSVLAQNTGELFF | TGTGCCAGCAGCGTACTAGCACAGAACACCGGGGAGCTGTTTTTT
NA | 16 | TRBJ1-5 | TRBV12-3/TRBV12-4 | NA | CASSAAEGLWNQPQHF | TGTGCCAGCAGTGCGGCTGAAGGGTTATGGAATCAGCCCCAGCATTTT
few | 14 | TRBJ2-1 | TRBV20-1 | NA | CSATRLGPYNEQFF | TGCAGTGCAACTAGGCTCGGCCCCTACAATGAGCAGTTCTTC
NA | 15 | TRBJ2-7 | TRBV7-2 | TRBD2 | CASSLSSGTSYEQYF | TGTGCCAGCAGCTTATCTAGCGGGACCTCCTACGAGCAGTACTTC
NA | 15 | TRBJ2-3 | TRBV4-3 | TRBD2 | CASSQEPSGADTQYF | TGCGCCAGCAGCCAAGAGCCTAGCGGGGCAGATACGCAGTATTTT
NA | 16 | TRBJ2-7 | TRBV20-1 | TRBD2 | CSARDVLAGVPYEQYF | TGCAGTGCTAGAGACGTACTAGCGGGAGTACCCTACGAGCAGTACTTC
NA | 19 | TRBJ2-7 | TRBV6-1 | TRBD2 | CASSDSRGGTSGRAGEQYF | TGTGCCAGCAGTGATAGTCGTGGTGGGACTAGCGGGAGGGCCGGCGAGCAGTACTTC
NA | 14 | TRBJ1-6 | TRBV20-1 | TRBD1 | CSADPGTDNSPLHF | TGCAGTGCCGACCCCGGGACAGATAATTCACCCCTCCACTTT
NA | 11 | TRBJ1-3 | TRBV3-1 | NA | CASSLGNTIYF | TGTGCCAGCAGCCTTGGAAACACCATATATTTT
NA | 14 | TRBJ2-7 | TRBV11-2 | NA | CASSRIRTGGEQYF | TGTGCCAGCAGCAGAATTAGGACTGGAGGCGAGCAGTACTTC
NA | 16 | TRBJ2-1 | TRBV7-3 | NA | CASSLAVGSSYNEQFF | TGTGCCAGCAGCTTAGCGGTGGGGAGCTCCTACAATGAGCAGTTCTTC